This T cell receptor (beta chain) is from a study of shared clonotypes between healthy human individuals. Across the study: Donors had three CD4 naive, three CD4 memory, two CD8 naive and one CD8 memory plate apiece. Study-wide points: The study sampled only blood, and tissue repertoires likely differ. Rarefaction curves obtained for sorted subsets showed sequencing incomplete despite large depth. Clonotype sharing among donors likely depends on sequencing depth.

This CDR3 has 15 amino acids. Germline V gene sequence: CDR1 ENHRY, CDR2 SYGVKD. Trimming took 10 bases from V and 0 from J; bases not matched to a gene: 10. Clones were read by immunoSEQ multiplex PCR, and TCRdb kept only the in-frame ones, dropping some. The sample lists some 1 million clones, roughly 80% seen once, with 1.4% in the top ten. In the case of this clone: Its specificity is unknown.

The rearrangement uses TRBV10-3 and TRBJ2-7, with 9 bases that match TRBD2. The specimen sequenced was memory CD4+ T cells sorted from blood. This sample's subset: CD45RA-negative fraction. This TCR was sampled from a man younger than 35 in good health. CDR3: CATQPTSGSSYEQYF. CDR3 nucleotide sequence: TGTGCCACTCAACCGACTAGCGGAAGCTCCTACGAGCAGTACTTC.